This TCR beta chain is drawn from a study of beta chain features in type 1 diabetes. As for the study in general: Age, gender and cell yields were similar between patients and healthy donors.

Between the trimmed V and J ends, which lost 6 bases and 4 bases, there was a span of 24 bases. The CDR3 consists of 17 residues. Germline CDR1 is SGHVS and CDR2 is FNYEAQ. Turning to this clone: The antigen is undetermined.

Overall study results and limits: Type 1 diabetes patients had VDJ junctions that carried fewer insertions and more deletions. Cells with high TCR expression could be over-represented by cDNA sequencing.

Expressed TCRB transcripts were sequenced because the entire RNA isolate underwent reverse transcription. The protocol was immunoSEQ multiplex PCR, while the TCRdb copy is restricted to in-frame clones and leaves out a portion. Of hundreds of thousands of clones in the sample, more than 65% are singletons; the top ten hold about 0.05%. Each sorted fraction was over 95% pure. The origin of this receptor is a man aged 25 to 40 in good health. The V call is TRBV7-6, the J call TRBJ1-2; a weak D match, TRBD1 (6 bases). The source material was naive CD4+ T cells from blood. The CDR3 region is CASSHTTGHIYTYGYTF. In DNA, the CDR3 is TGTGCCAGCAGTCACACGACAGGACACATATATACCTATGGCTACACCTTC.